This TCR beta chain was found in a study of regulatory T cells in long-lasting Graves disease. Both iRepertoire HTBI primers and Arm-PCR of CDR3 regions were used to build the TCR beta libraries. Each CDR3 protein gets one entry after TCRdb re-called the multiplex PCR reads with MiXCR. The sample yields 390,000 or so distinct CDR3 sequences, 12% seen once. The table lists this clonotype with many counts. Its cognate antigen is unknown. Sample time point: newly diagnosed GD, antithyroid drugs for less than 3 months. Construction of the TCR library relied on RNA isolated from PBMCs. General study points: Less diverse TCR repertoires were seen in persistent Graves' patients than in newly diagnosed ones.

This sample was shared with a second study, whose subject was T cells in Graves' hyperthyroidism and ophthalmopathy. From that second work: During a first-round RT-PCR of the TCR CDR3, the HTBI primer set was used.

The origin of this receptor is a young woman with Graves disease. The starting material was peripheral blood mononuclear cells (PBMCs), obtained at new diagnosis, from a patient treated with antithyroid drugs.

The CDR3 region has the DNA TGTGCCAGCAGCCCCGGGGGGCTACACAATGAGCAGTTCTTC. Translating gives CASSPGGLHNEQFF. V usage is TRBV7-3 and J usage is TRBJ2-1; TRBD2 is a possible D gene (7 bases). This CDR3 has 14 amino acids. CDR1 SGHTA and CDR2 FQGTGA come from the germline V gene. The germline V and J ends were trimmed by 5 bases and 5 bases, with 13 bases remaining between them.